A selection of T cell receptor beta chains follows, all from one sample in a study of T cell responses to AZD1222 COVID-19 vaccine. Profiling relied on immunoSEQ multiplex PCR, and the TCRdb table lists in-frame clones only, not all of them. The profile shows 110,000 or so clones, 82% of them singletons. The sample here was peripheral blood, taken on day 0 of AZD1222 vaccination. The source is an adult in good health. The CDR3 runs from the conserved cysteine through the conserved F or W.

v_call,cdr3_aa
TRBV30,CAWSVAKGRGYTF
TRBV7-8,CASSSLGDSSFNEQFF
TRBV13,CASSLRAGDQAKSYEQYF
TRBV5-5,CASSLAGLDTEAFF
TRBV24-1,CATSDPRDMVETQYF
TRBV6-6,CASSSRQVSYEQYF
TRBV5-1,CASSLEGGGSEYF
TRBV27,CASSLREQGNEQFF
TRBV27,CASSEAGFGNQPQHF
TRBV7-9,CASSLGWGGIETQYF
TRBV30,CAWSVPGGTYEQYF
TRBV6-1,CASSGPSLGGPAVEQFF
TRBV7-6,CASSPTGTSGGAADTQYF
TRBV2,CASSDLQPFNTEAFF
TRBV10-2,CASRKQGIGELFF
TRBV6-1,CASSFGQGGTEAFF
TRBV14,CASSQRSLLSNEQFF
TRBV27,CAIPDPYEQYF
TRBV15,CATSRALAGDTDTQYF
TRBV4-3,CASSQDGGGQGGNIQYF
TRBV27,CASSSVAGQALTPLHF
TRBV5-1,CASSLEGRVNEQYF
TRBV19,CASSASQGAQGGYTF
TRBV9,CASSVSVKYEQYF
TRBV7-9,CASSPTGALVTEAFF
TRBV19,CASSIGTGFTEAFF
TRBV18,CASSPQGGETQYF
TRBV2,CASRLGGLETQYF
TRBV7-2,CASSSLSVYSADTQYF
TRBV12-5,CASGWDGGGYEQYF
TRBV19,CASSTTGGGSPLHF
TRBV12-3/TRBV12-4,CASSLGTETQYF
TRBV19,CASSMAKGRAFF
TRBV2,CASSAEYGTNQPQHF
TRBV6-5,CASKTGGQGQETQYF
TRBV19,CASSGQGVTNEQFF
TRBV7-9,CASSSNSNQPQHF
TRBV7-2,CASSRTYNEQFF
TRBV7-9,CASSSRTGGSPLHF
TRBV13,CASSRLTATYNEQFF
TRBV6-1,CASSEYGGAGSPLHF
TRBV27,CASSLGGVRSEQFF
TRBV19,CASGSVQAGNTIYF
TRBV4-3,CASSRVSSSYEQYF